The entry that follows covers one T cell receptor (beta chain) sequence. The sample belongs to a study of PD-L1 blockade in urothelial cancer. Study in general: Male sex and bladder-origin urothelial cancer were recorded for about 90% of the roughly 30 patients.

Assay used: immunoSEQ multiplex PCR; TCRdb lists only in-frame clones, some missing. The repertoire holds 80,000 to 95,000 clones, with roughly 83% as singletons. Time point noted: peripheral blood 6 weeks after treatment start. Sample numbers ranged from 1 to 8 per patient, encompassing pretreatment and on-treatment collections. The V and J ends lost 8 bases and 10 bases respectively, with 21 bases between them. CDR3 length: 13 amino acids. Germline CDR1 reads SGHNT; CDR2 reads YYREEE (reference sequence). The J gene is TRBJ1-2, the V gene TRBV5-4; maybe TRBD1 (6 bases). The specimen comprised PBMCs, sampled around atezolizumab (anti-PD-L1) treatment. The receptor was derived from a man aged 70 or older with urothelial cancer. CDR3: CASNPGTPFVYTF. In DNA form, the CDR3 reads TGTGCCAGTAACCCCGGGACACCTTTTGTCTACACCTTC. Full variable domain (outside the CDR3, taken from reference TRBV5-4 and TRBJ1-2): ETGVTQSPTHLIKTRGQQVTLRCSSQSGHNTVSWYQQALGQGPQFIFQYYREEENGRGNFPPRFSGLQFPNYSSELNVNALELDDSALYLCASNPGTPFVYTFGSGTRLTVV.